This T cell receptor (beta chain) is from a study of T cells expressing NK-cell markers. About the study: The study drew TCR beta repertoires from sorted CD3+CD56+NKG2C+, CD3+CD56+NKG2C- and CD3+CD56-NKG2C+ T cells.

To note about this clonotype: The antigen is unknown.

For each CDR3 protein, TCRdb gives one entry from its re-call of the 5' RACE reads, without DNA. The sample totals over 100,000 distinct CDR3 sequences; its top ten clones hold approximately 17%. Broader study findings: The study found these clonotypes also leading the CD3+CD56-NKG2C+ fraction in a few donors. Roughly 6 donors showed dominant NKG2C+ clonotypes comprising roughly 1.0-7.0% of their CD8+ T cells. No clear determination of HCMV specificity was made for expanded NKG2C+ T cell clones.

This CDR3 spans 13 amino acids. Per germline, CDR1 SGHVS and CDR2 FQNEAQ. The sequence came from a woman aged 18 to 75 in good health. The gene calls are TRBV7-8 and TRBJ1-6. The sample was blood T cells: a sorted CD56 or NKG2C T cell subset, CD4+ or CD8+ T cells, or bulk PBMC T cells (not recorded which). CDR3: CASSLEHDSPLHF.